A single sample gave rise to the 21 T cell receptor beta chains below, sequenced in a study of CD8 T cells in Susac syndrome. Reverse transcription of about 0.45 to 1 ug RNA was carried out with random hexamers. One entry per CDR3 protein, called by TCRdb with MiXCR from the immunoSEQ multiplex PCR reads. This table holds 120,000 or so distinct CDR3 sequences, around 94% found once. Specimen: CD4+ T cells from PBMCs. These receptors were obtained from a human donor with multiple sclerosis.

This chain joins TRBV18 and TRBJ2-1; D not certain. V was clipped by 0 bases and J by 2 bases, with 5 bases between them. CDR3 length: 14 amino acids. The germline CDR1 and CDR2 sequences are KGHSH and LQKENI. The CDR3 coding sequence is TGTGCCAGCTCACCACCTTTAGCCTACAATGAGCAGTTCTTC. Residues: CASSPPLAYNEQFF.

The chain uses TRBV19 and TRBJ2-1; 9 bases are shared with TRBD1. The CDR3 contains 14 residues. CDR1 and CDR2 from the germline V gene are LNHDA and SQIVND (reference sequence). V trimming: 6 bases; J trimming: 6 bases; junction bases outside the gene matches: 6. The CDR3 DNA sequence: TGTGCCAGTAGCGATCGGGACAGGGTCAATGAGCAGTTCTTC. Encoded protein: CASSDRDRVNEQFF.

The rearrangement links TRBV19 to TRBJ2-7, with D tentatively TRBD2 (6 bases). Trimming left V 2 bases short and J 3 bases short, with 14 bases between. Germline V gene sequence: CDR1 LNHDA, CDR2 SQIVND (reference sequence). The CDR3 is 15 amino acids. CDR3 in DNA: TGTGCCAGTAGTATAAAGGGTGAGGGACTCTACGAGCAGTACTTC. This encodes CASSIKGEGLYEQYF. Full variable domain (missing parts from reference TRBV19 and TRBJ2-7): DGGITQSPKYLFRKEGQNVTLSCEQNLNHDAMYWYRQDPGQGLRLIYYSQIVNDFQKGDIAEGYSVSREKKESFPLTVTSAQKNPTAFYLCASSIKGEGLYEQYFGPGTRLTVT.

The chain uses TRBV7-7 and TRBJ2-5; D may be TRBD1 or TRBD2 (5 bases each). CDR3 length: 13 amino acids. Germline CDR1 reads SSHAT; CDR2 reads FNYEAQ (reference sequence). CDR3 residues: CAVRQGPQETQYF. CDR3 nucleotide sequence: TGTGCGGTAAGGCAGGGACCGCAGGAGACCCAGTACTTC.

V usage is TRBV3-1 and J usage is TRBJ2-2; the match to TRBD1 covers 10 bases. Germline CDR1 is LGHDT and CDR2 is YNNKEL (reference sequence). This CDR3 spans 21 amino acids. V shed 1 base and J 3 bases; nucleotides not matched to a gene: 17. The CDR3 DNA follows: TGTGCCAGCAGCCAAGGGCTCGGGACAGGGGTCCCCATGCCCCACACCGGGGAGCTGTTTTTT. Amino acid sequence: CASSQGLGTGVPMPHTGELFF. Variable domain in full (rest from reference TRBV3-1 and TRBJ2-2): DTAVSQTPKYLVTQMGNDKSIKCEQNLGHDTMYWYKQDSKKFLKIMFSYNNKELIINETVPNRFSPKSPDKAHLNLHINSLELGDSAVYFCASSQGLGTGVPMPHTGELFFGEGSRLTVL.

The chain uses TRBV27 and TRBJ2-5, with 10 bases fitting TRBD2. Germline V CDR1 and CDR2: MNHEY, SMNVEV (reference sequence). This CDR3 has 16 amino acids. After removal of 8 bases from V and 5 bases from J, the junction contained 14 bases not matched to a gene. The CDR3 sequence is CASAGDLAGAGETQYF. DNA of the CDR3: TGTGCCAGCGCGGGGGACCTAGCGGGGGCCGGGGAGACCCAGTACTTC.

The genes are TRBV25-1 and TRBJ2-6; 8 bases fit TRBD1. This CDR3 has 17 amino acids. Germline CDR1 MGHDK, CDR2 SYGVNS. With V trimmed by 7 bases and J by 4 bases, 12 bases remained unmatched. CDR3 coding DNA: TGTGCCAGCAAGGGGACAGGCCTCGCTGCGGGGGCCAACGTCCTGACTTTC. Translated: CASKGTGLAAGANVLTF.

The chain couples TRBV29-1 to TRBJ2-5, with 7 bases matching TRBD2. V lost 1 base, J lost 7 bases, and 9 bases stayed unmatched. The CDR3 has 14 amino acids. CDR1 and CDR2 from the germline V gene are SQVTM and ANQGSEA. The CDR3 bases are TGCAGCGTTGAAGGCGGCAGGGAGGGCGGGACCCAGTACTTC. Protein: CSVEGGREGGTQYF.

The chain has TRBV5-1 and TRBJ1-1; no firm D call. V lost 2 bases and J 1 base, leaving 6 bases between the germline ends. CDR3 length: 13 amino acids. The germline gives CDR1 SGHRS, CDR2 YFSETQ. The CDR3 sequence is CASSLTSNTEAFF. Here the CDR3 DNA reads TGCGCCAGCAGCTTAACGTCGAACACTGAAGCTTTCTTT.

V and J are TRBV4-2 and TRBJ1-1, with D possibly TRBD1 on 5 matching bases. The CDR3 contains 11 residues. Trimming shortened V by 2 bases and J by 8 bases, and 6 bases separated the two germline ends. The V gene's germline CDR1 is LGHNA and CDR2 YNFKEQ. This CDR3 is CASSQRTEAFF. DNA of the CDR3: TGTGCCAGCAGCCAACGGACAGAAGCTTTCTTT.

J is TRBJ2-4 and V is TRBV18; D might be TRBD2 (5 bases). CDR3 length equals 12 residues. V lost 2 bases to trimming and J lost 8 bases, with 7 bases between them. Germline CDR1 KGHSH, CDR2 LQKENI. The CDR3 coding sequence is TGTGCCAGCTCACCATCGCGGGACATTCAGTACTTC. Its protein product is CASSPSRDIQYF.

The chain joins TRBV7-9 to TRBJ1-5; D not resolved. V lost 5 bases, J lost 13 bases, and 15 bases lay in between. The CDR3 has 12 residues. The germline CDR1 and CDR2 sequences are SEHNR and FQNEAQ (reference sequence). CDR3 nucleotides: TGTGCCAGCAGCCCCATCGTCCAGTCTCAGCATTTT. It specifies CASSPIVQSQHF.

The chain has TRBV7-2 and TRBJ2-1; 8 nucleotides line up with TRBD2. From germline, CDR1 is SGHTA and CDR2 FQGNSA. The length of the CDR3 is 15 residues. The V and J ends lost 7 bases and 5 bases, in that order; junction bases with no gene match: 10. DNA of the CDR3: TGTGCCAGCAACAACCCTCGGGGGGGCGACAATGAGCAGTTCTTC. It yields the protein CASNNPRGGDNEQFF.

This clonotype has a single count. CDR3 DNA: TGCACCCCGACTAGCGGGGGGGTAACAGATACGCAGTATTTT. This gives the protein CTPTSGGVTDTQYF. J is TRBJ2-3 and V is TRBV20-1; 14 bases are shared with TRBD2. The V gene's germline CDR1 is DFQATT and CDR2 SNEGSKA (reference sequence). The CDR3 loop spans 14 amino acids.

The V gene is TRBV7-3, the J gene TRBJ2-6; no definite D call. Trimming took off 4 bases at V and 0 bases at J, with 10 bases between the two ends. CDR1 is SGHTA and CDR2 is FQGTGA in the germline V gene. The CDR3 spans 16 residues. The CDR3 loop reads CASSSFKSSGANVLTF. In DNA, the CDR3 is TGTGCCAGCAGCTCGTTCAAGAGCTCTGGGGCCAACGTCCTGACTTTC.

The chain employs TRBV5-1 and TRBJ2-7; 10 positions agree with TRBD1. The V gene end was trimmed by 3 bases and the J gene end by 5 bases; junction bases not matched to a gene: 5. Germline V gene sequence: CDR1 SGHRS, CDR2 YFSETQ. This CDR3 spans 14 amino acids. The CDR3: CASSSDRGGHEQYF. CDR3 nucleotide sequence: TGCGCCAGCAGCTCGGACAGGGGGGGCCACGAGCAGTACTTC.

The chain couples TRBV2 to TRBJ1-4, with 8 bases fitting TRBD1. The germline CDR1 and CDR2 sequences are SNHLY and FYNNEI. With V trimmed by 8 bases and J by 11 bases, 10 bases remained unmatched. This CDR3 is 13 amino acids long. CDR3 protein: CASLTGGDGKLFF. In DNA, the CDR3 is TGTGCCAGCCTAACAGGGGGGGACGGGAAACTGTTTTTT.

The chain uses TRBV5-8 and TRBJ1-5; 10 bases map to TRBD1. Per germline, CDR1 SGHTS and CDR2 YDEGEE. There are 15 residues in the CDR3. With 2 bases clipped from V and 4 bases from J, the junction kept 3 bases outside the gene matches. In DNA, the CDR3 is TGTGCCAGCAGCTTTGGGACAGGGGTAAATCAGCCCCAGCATTTT. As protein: CASSFGTGVNQPQHF. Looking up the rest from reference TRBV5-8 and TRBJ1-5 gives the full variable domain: EAGVTQSPTHLIKTRGQQATLRCSPISGHTSVYWYQQALGLGLQFLLWYDEGEERNRGNFPPRFSGRQFPNYSSELNVNALELEDSALYLCASSFGTGVNQPQHFGDGTRLSIL.

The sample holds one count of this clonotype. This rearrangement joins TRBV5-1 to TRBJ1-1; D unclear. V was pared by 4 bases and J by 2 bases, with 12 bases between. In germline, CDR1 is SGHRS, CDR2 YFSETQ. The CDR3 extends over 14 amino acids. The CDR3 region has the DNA TGCGCCAGCAGCAGATTTTCGGAAAACACTGAAGCTTTCTTT. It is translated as CASSRFSENTEAFF.

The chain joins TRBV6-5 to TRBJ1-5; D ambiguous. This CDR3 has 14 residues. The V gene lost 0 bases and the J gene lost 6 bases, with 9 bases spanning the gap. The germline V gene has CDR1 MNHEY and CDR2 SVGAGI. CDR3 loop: CASSYSKTIQPQHF. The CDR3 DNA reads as TGTGCCAGCAGTTACTCGAAGACTATTCAGCCCCAGCATTTT.

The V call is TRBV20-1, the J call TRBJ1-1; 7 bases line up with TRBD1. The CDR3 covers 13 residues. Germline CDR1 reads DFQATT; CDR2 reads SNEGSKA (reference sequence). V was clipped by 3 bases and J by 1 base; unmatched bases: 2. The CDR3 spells CSARYRGNTEAFF. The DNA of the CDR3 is TGCAGTGCTAGGTACAGGGGGAACACTGAAGCTTTCTTT.